This is a list of T cell receptor beta chains from one sample in a study of blood T cell repertoires in COVID-19. Assay used: immunoSEQ multiplex PCR; TCRdb lists only in-frame clones, some missing. The repertoire includes over 200,000 clones, 81% of them detected once, and approximately 9% sits in the top ten. The sample was PBMCs or T cells enriched from blood (not recorded which). Receptors were obtained from a woman aged 50 to 65 with acute COVID-19. CDR3s include the opening cysteine and the closing phenylalanine or tryptophan. The D gene is left open where the match is weak. Clone size is given for some rows only: seen once, a few or many times, or a class if the clone is expanded.

>.|.|TRBV7-2|TRBJ2-4
CASSTYRAKNIQYF
>.|TRBD1|TRBV9|TRBJ2-7
CASSQGAGAYEQYF
>.|.|TRBV5-1|TRBJ2-5
CASSLGRGQQETQYF
>.|TRBD1|TRBV7-9|TRBJ1-1
CALEGARVWTEAFF
>once|.|TRBV19|TRBJ2-7
CASNRGTVSYEQYF
>.|.|TRBV6-5|TRBJ2-4
CASAIRAGKNIQYF
>.|.|TRBV4-1|TRBJ2-7
CASSLQIGQGFYEQYF
>.|.|TRBV2|TRBJ1-6
CASRERYDNSPLHF
>.|.|TRBV5-1|TRBJ1-1
CASSWQGRNTEAFF
>.|.|TRBV5-5|TRBJ2-3
CASSYQSGRGTDTQYF
>.|.|TRBV28|TRBJ1-5
CASSLPNQPQHF
>once|.|TRBV30|TRBJ1-4
CAWSKGGGNEKLFF
>.|.|TRBV11-3|TRBJ1-1
CASSTAGRGSPWAEAFF
>.|TRBD1|TRBV19|TRBJ1-1
CASLDRGGAEAFF
>.|TRBD1|TRBV7-9|TRBJ2-1
CASSWGTGVEQFF
>.|TRBD1|TRBV10-3|TRBJ1-1
CAISPGTGQAFF
>.|TRBD1|TRBV27|TRBJ2-2
CASSFFLAQGSTGELFF
>.|.|TRBV7-9|TRBJ2-2
CASSLDVDTGELFF
>few|.|TRBV21-1|TRBJ2-2
CASTPPGTGVNTGELFF
>once|TRBD2|TRBV19|TRBJ2-4
CASSIGSGRAEAKNIQYF
>.|TRBD1|TRBV27|TRBJ1-6
CASSALTGFGNSPLHF
>.|.|TRBV28|TRBJ1-5
CASSLSGGNQPQHF
>.|.|TRBV4-2|TRBJ1-2
CASSPTEKSWWKGTANYGYTF
>few|TRBD1|TRBV5-1|TRBJ1-1
CASSPGQGLKAEAFF
>.|TRBD1|TRBV28|TRBJ2-7
CASSPPGQNYEQYF
>.|.|TRBV13|TRBJ2-5
CASSSSGIREPQETQYF
>.|.|TRBV24-1|TRBJ2-2
CATSDEKNTGELFF
>.|TRBD2|TRBV5-4|TRBJ2-3
CASSLAELAGGSDTQYF
>.|.|TRBV10-3|TRBJ1-6
CAISEGLSSPLHF